A single sample is the source of the 25 T cell receptor beta chains below, sequenced in a study of molecular identifiers for immune sequencing clone quantification. TCRdb redid the calling of the PCR reads with MiXCR, one entry per CDR3 protein. This repertoire shows about 320,000 distinct CDR3 sequences, roughly 24% found once; its top ten account for roughly 0.7%. Sequenced input: naive CD8+ T cells from blood, with Jurkat cell RNA spiked in. Stated subset: FACS-sorted CD8+CD4-CCR7+CD45RA+ naive T cells. The receptors were gathered from a human donor in good health. Some libraries in this study had Jurkat cell RNA spiked in.

Remarks on this clonotype: A read error may explain this, as a much larger clone is one base away. This chain links TRBV7-8 with TRBJ1-5; 8 nucleotides agree with TRBD1. The germline CDR1 and CDR2 sequences are SGHVS and FQNEAQ. This CDR3 has 17 residues. CDR3 sequence reads: CASGLLWVQGVNQPQHF. The DNA of the CDR3 is TGTGCCAGCGGCTTATTATGGGTACAGGGGGTAAATCAGCCCCAGCATTTT.

This chain joins TRBV5-1 and TRBJ2-2; 10 nucleotides line up with TRBD2. From germline, CDR1 is SGHRS and CDR2 YFSETQ. With V trimmed by 1 base and J by 0 bases, 12 bases remained unmatched. The CDR3 runs to 20 residues. The CDR3 bases are TGCGCCAGCAGCTTGCAAGAGACTAGCGGGCCGGCTCCGAACACCGGGGAGCTGTTTTTT. This gives the protein CASSLQETSGPAPNTGELFF.

This clonotype has a handful of counts. The chain combines TRBV27 with TRBJ1-1, with D possibly being TRBD1 (6 bases). CDR1 is MNHEY and CDR2 is SMNVEV in the germline V gene (reference sequence). The CDR3 is 13 residues long. V was trimmed by 7 bases and J by 7 bases, leaving 16 bases between them. CDR3 amino acids: CASTHPLTGEAFF. The DNA of the CDR3 is TGTGCCAGCACCCACCCCCTGACAGGTGAAGCTTTCTTT.

The chain links TRBV27 to TRBJ2-6, with 8 bases matching TRBD1. The germline CDR1 and CDR2 sequences are MNHEY and SMNVEV (reference sequence). With V trimmed by 3 bases and J by 1 base, 5 bases remained unmatched. The CDR3 runs 17 residues. The CDR3 sequence: CASSFLTGASGANVLTF. As DNA, the CDR3 is TGTGCCAGCAGTTTTTTGACAGGGGCTTCTGGGGCCAACGTCCTGACTTTC. The entire variable domain, with the rest obtained from reference TRBV27 and TRBJ2-6, is as follows: EAQVTQNPRYLITVTGKKLTVTCSQNMNHEYMSWYRQDPGLGLRQIYYSMNVEVTDKGDVPEGYKVSRKEKRNFPLILESPSPNQTSLYFCASSFLTGASGANVLTFGAGSRLTVL.

This clonotype was counted at least ten times. The chain has TRBV7-6 and TRBJ1-4, with 7 bases aligning to TRBD1. Germline V gives CDR1 SGHVS, CDR2 FNYEAQ. V trimming: 4 bases; J trimming: 7 bases; junction bases outside the gene matches: 6. The CDR3 has 14 residues. CDR3 residues: CASSSQGNVEKLFF. CDR3 sequence (DNA): TGTGCCAGCAGCTCACAGGGGAATGTTGAAAAACTGTTTTTT. Supplemented by reference TRBV7-6 and TRBJ1-4, the full variable domain reads GAGVSQSPRYKVTKRGQDVALRCDPISGHVSLYWYRQALGQGPEFLTYFNYEAQQDKSGLPNDRFSAERPEGSISTLTIQRTEQRDSAMYRCASSSQGNVEKLFFGSGTQLSVL.

This clonotype was detected a few times. CDR3 bases: TGCAGCGCCAAAAGCAACTACGAGCAGTACTTC. Translation gives CSAKSNYEQYF. This chain connects TRBV29-1 to TRBJ2-7, with D uncertain. This CDR3 is built from 11 residues. The V gene lost 7 bases and the J gene lost 3 bases, with 10 bases spanning the gap. CDR1 is SQVTM, CDR2 ANQGSEA, per germline.

A word on this clonotype: At one end the junction does not follow the germline gene, possibly because of a read error. The chain recombines TRBV30 with TRBJ1-4; D is unresolved. Germline values: CDR1 GTSNPN, CDR2 SVGIG (reference sequence). This CDR3 has 15 residues. Here the CDR3 DNA reads TGTGCCTGGAGTGATTCGGGCTTCGGGAATGAAAAACTGCTTTTT. It encodes CAWSDSGFGNEKLLF. The full variable domain, completed using reference TRBV30 and TRBJ1-4, is SQTIHQWPATLVQPVGSPLSLECTVEGTSNPNLYWYRQAAGRGLQLLFYSVGIGQISSEVPQNLSASRPQDRQFILSSKKLLLSDSGFYLCAWSDSGFGNEKLLFGSGTQLSVL.

The sample holds many counts of this clonotype. The chain links TRBV9 to TRBJ2-5; the D gene is possibly TRBD2 (7 bases). The CDR3 sequence is 15 residues long. Germline values: CDR1 SGDLS, CDR2 YYNGEE. Trimming pared 0 bases from V and 5 bases from J, leaving 14 bases between. CDR3 nucleotides: TGTGCCAGCAGCGTAGTGGCGGGGGCCGTGGAGACCCAGTACTTC. Translated: CASSVVAGAVETQYF.

This clonotype turned up a few times. This rearrangement joins TRBV6-6 to TRBJ2-2; D remains unclear. V was clipped by 2 bases and J by 6 bases, with 13 bases between them. Germline V CDR1 and CDR2: MNHNY, SVGAGI (reference sequence). CDR3 length: 15 residues. The DNA for the CDR3 is TGTGCCAGCAGTTACGCGCAGGTCCAGGCCGGGGAGCTGTTTTTT. Translation gives CASSYAQVQAGELFF.

The table lists this clonotype with many counts. The chain links TRBV29-1 to TRBJ2-5; D might be TRBD1 or TRBD2, each matching 5 bases. The CDR3 covers 16 residues. Germline values: CDR1 SQVTM, CDR2 ANQGSEA. Trimming stripped 3 bases from V and 2 bases from J, with 19 bases between. CDR3 sequence: CSVDAPGTTFQETQYF. CDR3 nucleotide sequence: TGCAGCGTTGATGCCCCAGGGACCACATTTCAAGAGACCCAGTACTTC.

The table lists this clonotype with many counts. The rearrangement links TRBV28 to TRBJ2-7; D is unclear. The CDR3 is 14 residues long. The germline V gene has CDR1 MDHEN and CDR2 SYDVKM. V was clipped by 4 bases and J by 1 base, with 11 bases between them. This CDR3 reads CASSSQTGSYEQYF. The CDR3 DNA reads as TGTGCCAGCAGTTCCCAGACCGGTTCCTACGAGCAGTACTTC.

The chain carries TRBV2 and TRBJ2-5; D not certain. V shed 8 bases and J shed 5 bases, with 0 bases lying between them. Germline CDR1 is SNHLY and CDR2 is FYNNEI. The CDR3 covers 8 residues. CDR3 DNA: TGTGCCAGCGAGACCCAGTACTTC. Its protein is CASETQYF.

With regard to this clonotype: This clone may be a read error of a much larger clone one base away. Given the absence of the conserved phenylalanine or tryptophan at the CDR3 end, a read error is likely. The chain combines TRBV7-9 with TRBJ1-1; D uncertain. The V gene's germline CDR1 is SEHNR and CDR2 FQNEAQ (reference sequence). Trimming stripped 2 bases from V and 5 bases from J, with 6 bases between. CDR3 length equals 12 residues. Here the CDR3 DNA reads TGTGCCAGCAGCTTACGGGGAACTGAAGCTTTCCTT. Encoded protein: CASSLRGTEAFL.

A word on this clonotype: A much larger clone sits a single nucleotide away, making a read error possible. The chain is built from TRBV13 and TRBJ2-6; 7 bases match TRBD2. This CDR3 contains 16 residues. Per the germline V gene, CDR1 is PRHDT and CDR2 is FYEKMQ (reference sequence). The CDR3 nucleotides are TGTGCCAGCAGCTTTGGGAGGGGCGCTGGGGTCAACGTCCTGACTTTC. This codes for CASSFGRGAGVNVLTF.

V and J are TRBV6-5 and TRBJ2-7, with unresolved D. In germline, CDR1 is MNHEY, CDR2 SVGAGI. This CDR3 region has 13 residues. The V and J ends lost 0 bases and 5 bases respectively, with 8 bases between them. The CDR3 is CASSYSGSNEQYF. The CDR3 DNA is TGTGCCAGCAGTTACTCAGGCAGTAACGAGCAGTACTTC.

This clonotype was counted ten times or more. V and J are TRBV6-5 and TRBJ2-7, with a possible D match to TRBD1 (6 bases). Germline assignment: CDR1 MNHEY and CDR2 SVGAGI. The V end was cut by 0 bases, the J end by 2 bases, with 11 bases between. The CDR3 spans 15 residues. CDR3 DNA sequence: TGTGCCAGCAGTTACTCGAGGTCAGGGGCCTACGAGCAGTACTTC. Protein product: CASSYSRSGAYEQYF.

This clonotype has at least ten counts. This CDR3 is CASRKAGAVNEQFF. CDR3 DNA: TGTGCCAGCAGAAAAGCGGGAGCGGTGAATGAGCAGTTCTTC. The chain recombines TRBV12-3 or TRBV12-4 with TRBJ2-1; 8 bases are shared with TRBD2. The CDR3 spans 14 residues. V gave up 6 bases and J gave up 7 bases; unmatched junction bases: 8.

This clonotype was recorded at least ten times. This rearrangement joins TRBV6-6 to TRBJ1-5; D might be TRBD1 (5 bases). Per germline, CDR1 MNHNY and CDR2 SVGAGI (reference sequence). This CDR3 region has 11 residues. Trimming removed 8 bases from V and 13 bases from J, with 15 bases in between. The CDR3 bases are TGTGCCAGCTCTCACCAGGGCCCACAGCATTTT. It yields the protein CASSHQGPQHF.

The genes are TRBV27 and TRBJ1-1; D perhaps matches TRBD1 (5 bases). The CDR3 extends over 15 amino acids. Trimming cost V 4 bases and J 1 base, with 13 bases left between them. In germline, CDR1 is MNHEY, CDR2 SMNVEV (reference sequence). The CDR3 DNA follows: TGTGCCAGCAGTTCAAGGGGAGTACCGAACACTGAAGCTTTCTTT. Translated: CASSSRGVPNTEAFF.

V is TRBV20-1 and J is TRBJ2-7, with TRBD2 identical over 12 bases. Germline V lookup: CDR1 DFQATT, CDR2 SNEGSKA (reference sequence). The CDR3 has 17 residues. J was trimmed by 11 bases and V by 0 bases; bases with no gene match: 17. CDR3 bases: TGCAGTGCTAGAGATTCCCAGTTTTCTAGCGGGGGGGCCGCGGAGTACTTC. It translates to CSARDSQFSSGGAAEYF.

This clonotype came up many times. The chain has TRBV5-1 and TRBJ1-3; D not certain. The germline gives CDR1 SGHRS, CDR2 YFSETQ. This CDR3 contains 18 residues. The V and J ends lost 0 bases and 0 bases respectively, with 16 bases between them. The CDR3 nucleotides read TGCGCCAGCAGCTTGGAGGTCGTGGGATCCCTCTCTGGAAACACCATATATTTT. This codes for CASSLEVVGSLSGNTIYF.

With regard to this clonotype: A much larger clone sits a single nucleotide away, making a read error possible. The chain couples TRBV7-9 to TRBJ2-1, with D perhaps matching TRBD2 (5 bases). CDR3 length: 12 residues. Per the germline V gene, CDR1 is SEHNR and CDR2 is FQNEAQ (reference sequence). The DNA for the CDR3 is TGTGCCAGCAGCTTAGGTCGGGGAGAGCAGTCCTTC. Amino acid sequence: CASSLGRGEQSF.

The chain is built from TRBV7-9 and TRBJ1-1; no clear D. V was pared by 1 base and J by 1 base, with 7 bases between. From germline, CDR1 is SEHNR and CDR2 FQNEAQ (reference sequence). The CDR3 covers 14 residues. CDR3 coding DNA: TGTGCCAGCAGCTTAGGCTTAACGAACACTGAAGCTTTCTTT. It codes for CASSLGLTNTEAFF.

In regard to this clonotype: It may be a read error: a sequence one base away is much more abundant. The gene calls are TRBV4-1 and TRBJ1-5, with 7 positions matching TRBD1. The CDR3 is 17 residues long. Germline V gene data show CDR1 as MGHRA and CDR2 as YSYEKL. The CDR3 DNA reads as TGCTCCAGCAGCCAAGCAACAGGGGAGAGCCTCAATCAGCCCCAGCATTTT. Amino acids: CSSSQATGESLNQPQHF.

Remarks on this clonotype: One end of the junction is discordant with germline, which a read error may explain. This chain joins TRBV2 and TRBJ1-5, with 7 bases fitting TRBD1. Germline V gene data show CDR1 as SNHLY and CDR2 as FYNNEI. The CDR3 has 15 residues. The CDR3 DNA is TGTGCCAGCGGTGAAGCCCGCGGACAGGCACAGCCCCAGCATTTT. This codes for CASGEARGQAQPQHF.